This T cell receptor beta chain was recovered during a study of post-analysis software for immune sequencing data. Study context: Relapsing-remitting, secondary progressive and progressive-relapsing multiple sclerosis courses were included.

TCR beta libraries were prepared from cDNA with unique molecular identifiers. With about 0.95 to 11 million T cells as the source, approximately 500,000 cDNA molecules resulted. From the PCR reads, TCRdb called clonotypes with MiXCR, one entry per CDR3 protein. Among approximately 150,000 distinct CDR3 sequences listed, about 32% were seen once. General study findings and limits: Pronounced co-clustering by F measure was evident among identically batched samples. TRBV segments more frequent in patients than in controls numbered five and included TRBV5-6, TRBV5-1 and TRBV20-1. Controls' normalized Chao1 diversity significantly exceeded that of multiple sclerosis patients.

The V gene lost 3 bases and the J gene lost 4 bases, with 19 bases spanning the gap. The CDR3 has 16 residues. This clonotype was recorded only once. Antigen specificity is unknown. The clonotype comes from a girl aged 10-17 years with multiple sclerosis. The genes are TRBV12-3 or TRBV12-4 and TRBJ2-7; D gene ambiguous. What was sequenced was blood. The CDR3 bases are TGTGCCAGCAGTTTGGAAGTGCTAAACTCCTCGTACGAGCAGTACTTC. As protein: CASSLEVLNSSYEQYF.